The 30 T cell receptor beta chains reported below all come from one sample, sequenced in a study of neoadjuvant anti-PD-1 for oral cavity cancer. Clones were sequenced by immunoSEQ multiplex PCR, and TCRdb holds only the in-frame ones, with some missing. The profile shows some 6,900 clones, roughly 79% of them singletons. Sample: PBMCs, taken before nivolumab (anti-PD-1) treatment. The receptors were sampled from a person between 40 and 85 years old with oral cavity squamous cell carcinoma.

This clone was recorded only once. The chain links TRBV11-1 to TRBJ2-1; D gene unclear. Trimming cost V 4 bases and J 3 bases, with 7 bases left between them. The CDR3 has 13 amino acids. CDR1 SGHAT and CDR2 FQDESV come from the germline V gene (reference sequence). The CDR3 here is CASSSSSYNEQFF. The CDR3 DNA reads as TGTGCCAGCAGCTCGAGCAGCTACAATGAGCAGTTCTTC.

V is TRBV19 and J is TRBJ1-2, with 9 bases that match TRBD1. With V trimmed by 7 bases and J by 3 bases, 6 bases remained unmatched. Germline CDR1 reads LNHDA; CDR2 reads SQIVND (reference sequence). The length of the CDR3 is 14 residues. CDR3 coding DNA: TGTGCCAGTACCCCGGACAGGGGAGACTATGGCTACACCTTC. It yields the protein CASTPDRGDYGYTF.

The V and J genes are TRBV5-6 and TRBJ2-1; TRBD2 matches 11 bases. This CDR3 is built from 19 residues. The trim removed 0 bases at V and 0 bases at J, leaving 8 bases unmatched. The germline V gene encodes CDR1 SGHDT and CDR2 YYEEEE. CDR3 loop: CASSLVVLAGGHSYNEQFF. CDR3 sequence (DNA): TGTGCCAGCAGCTTGGTTGTCCTAGCGGGGGGCCACTCCTACAATGAGCAGTTCTTC.

About this clone itself: A junction end diverges from the germline sequence, so it may reflect a read error. The V and J genes are TRBV30 and TRBJ1-2, with 8 bases aligning to TRBD1. The germline gives CDR1 GTSNPN, CDR2 SVGIG (reference sequence). There are 14 residues in the CDR3. The CDR3 spells CAWGVGRGQRGYTF. The CDR3 DNA is TGTGCCTGGGGTGTAGGCAGGGGGCAACGTGGCTACACCTTC. The full variable domain, with the rest looked up from reference TRBV30 and TRBJ1-2, is SQTIHQWPATLVQPVGSPLSLECTVEGTSNPNLYWYRQAAGRGLQLLFYSVGIGQISSEVPQNLSASRPQDRQFILSSKKLLLSDSGFYLCAWGVGRGQRGYTFGSGTRLTVV.

The V call is TRBV9, the J call TRBJ1-2, with 9 bases lining up with TRBD1. CDR1 SGDLS and CDR2 YYNGEE come from the germline V gene. The CDR3 has 15 amino acids. Trimming at V came to 0 bases and at J to 6 bases, leaving 6 bases not matched to a gene. CDR3 protein: CASSVETGGRDGYTF. The CDR3 nucleotides read TGTGCCAGCAGCGTAGAAACAGGGGGCAGGGATGGCTACACCTTC.

The J gene is TRBJ2-4, the V gene TRBV9; 8 bases match TRBD2. V lost 4 bases to trimming and J lost 7 bases; unmatched junction nucleotides: 1. CDR3 size: 12 residues. The V gene's germline CDR1 is SGDLS and CDR2 YYNGEE. The CDR3 nucleotides are TGTGCCAGCAGCCCGGGAGGGAACATTCAGTACTTC. Protein sequence: CASSPGGNIQYF. The complete variable domain, with remaining parts taken from reference TRBV9 and TRBJ2-4, reads DSGVTQTPKHLITATGQRVTLRCSPRSGDLSVYWYQQSLDQGLQFLIQYYNGEERAKGNILERFSAQQFPDLHSELNLSSLELGDSALYFCASSPGGNIQYFGAGTRLSVL.

This sequence joins TRBV5-6 and TRBJ1-1, with D possibly matching TRBD1 (6 bases). CDR1 is SGHDT, CDR2 YYEEEE, per germline. The CDR3 has 11 amino acids. V lost 3 bases, J lost 7 bases, and 7 bases lay in between. The CDR3 protein is CASSSRGEAFF. The CDR3 bases are TGTGCCAGCAGCTCCAGGGGTGAAGCTTTCTTT. Variable domain in full (rest from reference TRBV5-6 and TRBJ1-1): DAGVTQSPTHLIKTRGQQVTLRCSPKSGHDTVSWYQQALGQGPQFIFQYYEEEERQRGNFPDRFSGHQFPNYSSELNVNALLLGDSALYLCASSSRGEAFFGQGTRLTVV.

The chain uses TRBV9 and TRBJ2-3, with TRBD1 matching over 7 bases. After removal of 4 bases from V and 0 bases from J, the junction contained 2 bases not matched to a gene. In germline, CDR1 is SGDLS, CDR2 YYNGEE. This CDR3 region has 14 residues. The DNA of the CDR3 is TGTGCCAGCAGCAGGGGACAGAGCACAGATACGCAGTATTTT. It yields the protein CASSRGQSTDTQYF.

The chain links TRBV10-2 to TRBJ2-6; D could derive from TRBD1 or TRBD2 (6 bases each). This CDR3 has 19 amino acids. Germline V CDR1 and CDR2: WSHSY, SAAADI. Trimming pared 5 bases from V and 0 bases from J, leaving 20 bases between. CDR3 bases: TGCGCCAGCAGTCGGTTGGGAGGAGGGGGTAGCTCTGGGGCCAACGTCCTGACTTTC. It encodes CASSRLGGGGSSGANVLTF.

This chain links TRBV4-3 with TRBJ2-5; 11 bases align to TRBD1. The CDR3 is 17 residues long. V was pared by 0 bases and J by 5 bases, with 8 bases of the junction left unmatched. CDR1 and CDR2 (germline): LGHNA, YSLEER. CDR3 sequence (DNA): TGCGCCAGCAGCCAAGAACGAGGACAGGGGGCCGGGGAGACCCAGTACTTC. Translation: CASSQERGQGAGETQYF.

This rearrangement joins TRBV2 to TRBJ2-1; D possibly matches TRBD1 or TRBD2 (5 bases each). The CDR3 totals 14 residues. Germline CDR1 is SNHLY and CDR2 is FYNNEI. V was pared by 8 bases and J by 5 bases, with 16 bases between. DNA for the CDR3: TGTGCCAGCGCAGTGGGGGACGTAAACAATGAGCAGTTCTTC. Amino acid sequence: CASAVGDVNNEQFF.

The chain links TRBV7-2 to TRBJ2-7, with D unresolved. The CDR3 has 15 amino acids. CDR1 is SGHTA, CDR2 FQGNSA, per germline. V dropped 1 base and J dropped 6 bases, with 16 bases sitting between them. In nucleotides, the CDR3 is TGTGCCAGCAGCTTAGTAGGGAATTCCCCTACCGAGCAGTACTTC. Its translation is CASSLVGNSPTEQYF. The entire variable domain, with the rest obtained from reference TRBV7-2 and TRBJ2-7, is as follows: GAGVSQSPSNKVTEKGKDVELRCDPISGHTALYWYRQSLGQGLEFLIYFQGNSAPDKSGLPSDRFSAERTGGSVSTLTIQRTQQEDSAVYLCASSLVGNSPTEQYFGPGTRLTVT.

The chain recombines TRBV11-3 with TRBJ1-3; 8 nucleotides match TRBD1. CDR1 and CDR2 from the germline V gene are SGHNT and YENEEA. The CDR3 length is 18 residues. After removal of 8 bases from V and 0 bases from J, the junction contained 15 bases not matched to a gene. The CDR3 protein is CASGPDRARLSSGNTIYF. The CDR3 DNA sequence: TGTGCCAGCGGCCCGGACAGGGCACGATTATCCTCTGGAAACACCATATATTTT.

The rearrangement uses TRBV4-2 and TRBJ2-2, with 9 bases aligning to TRBD2. The junction had 9 bases not matched to a gene; V was cut back by 3 bases and J by 4 bases. The CDR3 has 17 residues. Germline CDR1 and CDR2: LGHNA and YNFKEQ. The CDR3 loop is CASSQLAGLGGTGELFF. CDR3 nucleotide sequence: TGTGCCAGCAGCCAGCTAGCGGGGCTGGGTGGCACCGGGGAGCTGTTTTTT.

This clone was found once. The chain recombines TRBV7-3 with TRBJ2-7; 8 positions match TRBD1. V lost 3 bases and J lost 7; bases outside the gene matches: 5. The CDR3 has 13 residues. Per the germline V gene, CDR1 is SGHTA and CDR2 is FQGTGA. The CDR3 region has the DNA TGTGCCAGCAGCTTCCAGGGGGCGGGTGAGCAGTACTTC. Encoded protein: CASSFQGAGEQYF. The complete variable domain, with remaining parts taken from reference TRBV7-3 and TRBJ2-7, reads GAGVSQTPSNKVTEKGKYVELRCDPISGHTALYWYRQSLGQGPEFLIYFQGTGAADDSGLPNDRFFAVRPEGSVSTLKIQRTERGDSAVYLCASSFQGAGEQYFGPGTRLTVT.

The CDR3 DNA follows: TGTGCCAGCAGCTTTACAGGGACACGAAGCACAGATACGCAGTATTTT. This codes for CASSFTGTRSTDTQYF. The chain is built from TRBV11-3 and TRBJ2-3; perhaps TRBD1 as D (6 bases). The V and J ends lost 3 bases and 0 bases respectively, with 13 bases between them. The CDR3 covers 16 residues. Germline CDR1 SGHNT, CDR2 YENEEA.

This sequence joins TRBV2 and TRBJ2-6; D unclear. V lost 7 bases to trimming and J lost 0 bases, with 10 bases between them. The CDR3 loop spans 15 amino acids. Per germline, CDR1 SNHLY and CDR2 FYNNEI. CDR3 region: CASTPGFSGANVLTF. DNA for the CDR3: TGTGCCAGCACTCCAGGATTCTCTGGGGCCAACGTCCTGACTTTC.

The chain uses TRBV10-3 and TRBJ2-2; D unresolved. V lost 7 bases to trimming and J lost 4 bases, with 10 bases between them. The CDR3 is 13 residues long. Per the germline V gene, CDR1 is ENHRY and CDR2 is SYGVKD. CDR3 in DNA: TGTGCCATCATGAAGGAACTCACCGGGGAGCTGTTTTTT. Its protein product is CAIMKELTGELFF.

The CDR3 protein is CASSQESGAPNSPLHF. Written as DNA, the CDR3 is TGCGCCAGCAGCCAAGAGAGCGGCGCACCAAATTCACCCCTCCACTTT. J is TRBJ1-6 and V is TRBV4-3; no definite D call. Deletions cut 0 bases from V and 7 bases from J, with 13 bases between. Germline lookup yields CDR1 LGHNA and CDR2 YSLEER. There are 16 residues in the CDR3.

V gene TRBV5-1 combines with J gene TRBJ2-3, with 7 bases identical to TRBD1. Germline loops: CDR1 SGHRS, CDR2 YFSETQ. This CDR3 has 12 amino acids. J was trimmed by 5 bases and V by 5 bases; bases with no gene match: 2. CDR3 protein: CASSSGGDTQYF. The CDR3 DNA reads as TGCGCCAGCAGTTCAGGGGGAGATACGCAGTATTTT. Full variable domain (remainder filled in from reference TRBV5-1 and TRBJ2-3): KAGVTQTPRYLIKTRGQQVTLSCSPISGHRSVSWYQQTPGQGLQFLFEYFSETQRNKGNFPGRFSGRQFSNSRSEMNVSTLELGDSALYLCASSSGGDTQYFGPGTRLTVL.

This rearrangement joins TRBV5-6 to TRBJ1-1; a weak D match, TRBD1 (5 bases). CDR3 length equals 12 residues. Germline CDR1 reads SGHDT; CDR2 reads YYEEEE. V dropped 5 bases and J dropped 5 bases, with 10 bases sitting between them. CDR3 amino acids: CASSYGGTEAFF. Here the CDR3 DNA reads TGTGCCAGCAGTTACGGGGGGACTGAAGCTTTCTTT.

This chain connects TRBV6-6 to TRBJ1-4; 7 bases map to TRBD1. Germline V gene data show CDR1 as MNHNY and CDR2 as SVGAGI (reference sequence). This CDR3 has 12 amino acids. V shed 6 bases, J shed 13 bases, and the junction held 8 bases outside the gene matches. The CDR3 region has the DNA TGTGCCAGCAGGGGGGGAGACAGGGCACTGTTTTTT. Residues: CASRGGDRALFF.

The chain combines TRBV28 with TRBJ1-1, with D possibly being TRBD1 (6 bases). From germline, CDR1 is MDHEN and CDR2 SYDVKM. The germline V and J ends were trimmed by 6 bases and 0 bases, with 11 bases remaining between them. CDR3 length: 14 residues. CDR3 nucleotides: TGTGCCAGCAGCTTGACAGGTTTGAACACTGAAGCTTTCTTT. Amino acid sequence: CASSLTGLNTEAFF.

The rearrangement joins TRBV6-5 to TRBJ1-5; the match to TRBD1 covers 7 bases. With V trimmed by 6 bases and J by 3 bases, 5 bases remained unmatched. The CDR3 totals 14 residues. Germline V gene sequence: CDR1 MNHEY, CDR2 SVGAGI. CDR3 in DNA: TGTGCCAGCAGAAACAGGGGAGACAATCAGCCCCAGCATTTT. Translation gives CASRNRGDNQPQHF.

The rearrangement links TRBV10-3 to TRBJ2-3; 9 nucleotides agree with TRBD2. The CDR3 spans 14 residues. V gave up 6 bases and J gave up 3 bases; unmatched junction bases: 4. Germline V gene sequence: CDR1 ENHRY, CDR2 SYGVKD. CDR3 loop: CAISLAGETDTQYF. The CDR3 DNA reads as TGTGCCATCAGCTTAGCGGGGGAGACAGATACGCAGTATTTT.

The genes are TRBV7-2 and TRBJ1-1; D is ambiguous. Trimming cost V 5 bases and J 0 bases, with 13 bases left between them. Germline assignment: CDR1 SGHTA and CDR2 FQGNSA. This CDR3 spans 15 amino acids. CDR3 nucleotide sequence: TGTGCCAGCAGCCTGTTCGACTTTATGAACACTGAAGCTTTCTTT. It translates to CASSLFDFMNTEAFF.

The gene calls are TRBV2 and TRBJ1-6; D may be TRBD1 (6 bases). The germline gives CDR1 SNHLY, CDR2 FYNNEI. Trimming removed 6 bases from V and 9 bases from J, with 18 bases in between. The length of the CDR3 is 15 residues. This chain's CDR3 is CASSPLGGSSSPLHF. CDR3 nucleotide sequence: TGTGCCAGCAGCCCCCTCGGGGGCTCTTCTTCACCCCTCCACTTT.

The chain links TRBV7-9 to TRBJ2-5; D unresolved. CDR1 and CDR2 from the germline V gene are SEHNR and FQNEAQ (reference sequence). The CDR3 runs to 11 residues. V lost 3 bases and J 3 bases, leaving 2 bases between the germline ends. The CDR3 DNA sequence: TGTGCCAGCAGCTTGAAAGAGACCCAGTACTTC. It encodes CASSLKETQYF.

The chain links TRBV19 to TRBJ1-2; D not resolved. This CDR3 has 13 amino acids. Germline values: CDR1 LNHDA, CDR2 SQIVND (reference sequence). V was clipped by 4 bases and J by 2 bases, with 8 bases between them. The CDR3 coding sequence is TGTGCCAGTAGTAGACGGAGCAACTATGGCTACACCTTC. The encoded protein is CASSRRSNYGYTF.

The chain is built from TRBV11-3 and TRBJ2-5; no definite D call. In germline, CDR1 is SGHNT, CDR2 YENEEA. This CDR3 has 13 amino acids. The V end lost 2 bases, the J end lost 2 bases, and 6 bases lay between the germline ends. The CDR3 loop reads CASSLTYQETQYF. CDR3 in DNA: TGTGCCAGCAGCTTAACATATCAAGAGACCCAGTACTTC.